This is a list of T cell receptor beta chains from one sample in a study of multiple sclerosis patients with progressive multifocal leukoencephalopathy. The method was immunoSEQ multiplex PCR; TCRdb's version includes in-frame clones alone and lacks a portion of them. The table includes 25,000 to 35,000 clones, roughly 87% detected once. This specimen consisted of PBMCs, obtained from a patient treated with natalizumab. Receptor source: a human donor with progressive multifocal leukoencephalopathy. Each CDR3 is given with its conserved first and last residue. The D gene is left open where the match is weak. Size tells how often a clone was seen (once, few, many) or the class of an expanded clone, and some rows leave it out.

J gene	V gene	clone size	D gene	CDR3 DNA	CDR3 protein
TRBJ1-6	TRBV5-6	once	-	TGTGCCAGCAGCCACGGGAGGGATAGTCGACAATCACCCCTCCACTTT	CASSHGRDSRQSPLHF
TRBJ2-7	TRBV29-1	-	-	TGCAGCGTTGAAGAGGCCGGATACGAGCAGTACTTC	CSVEEAGYEQYF
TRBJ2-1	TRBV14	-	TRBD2	TGTGCCAGCAGCCAAGTATACTCGCGGGAGGGCCGCGGGCTCTACAATGAGCAGTTCTTC	CASSQVYSREGRGLYNEQFF
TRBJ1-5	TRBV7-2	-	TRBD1	TGTGCCAGCAGCTTAGCGCGGGGACAGGGAAGAGATCAGCCCCAGCATTTT	CASSLARGQGRDQPQHF
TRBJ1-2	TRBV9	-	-	TGTGCCAGCAGCGTAGTAGTAGATGGGCAGCATGGCTACACCTTC	CASSVVVDGQHGYTF
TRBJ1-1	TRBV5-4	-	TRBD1	TGTGCCAGCAGCTTTACAGGGGGCGCGAACACTGAAGCTTTCTTT	CASSFTGGANTEAFF
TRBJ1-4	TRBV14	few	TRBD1	TGTGCCAGCAGCCGCTACAGGGGAACTAATGAAAAACTGTTTTTT	CASSRYRGTNEKLFF
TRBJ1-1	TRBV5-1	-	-	TGCGCCAGCAGCCTACGGACGGGGAACACTGAAGCTTTCTTT	CASSLRTGNTEAFF
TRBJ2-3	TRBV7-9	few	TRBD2	TGTGCCAGCAGCCAGCCAGCTAGCGGGAGGATCCAGGGAGATACGCAGTATTTT	CASSQPASGRIQGDTQYF
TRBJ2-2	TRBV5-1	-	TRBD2	TGCGCCAGCCGACTAGCGGCAACGAACACCGGGGAGCTGTTTTTT	CASRLAATNTGELFF
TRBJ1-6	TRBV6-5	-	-	TGTGCCAGCAGTTATGAGGCGAGCTCCTATAATTCACCCCTCCACTTT	CASSYEASSYNSPLHF
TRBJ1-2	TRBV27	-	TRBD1	TGTGCCAGCAGAAGGGACAGGAGCTACACCTTC	CASRRDRSYTF
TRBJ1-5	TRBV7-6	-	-	TGTGCCAGCAGCTTAGGGAGGAATCAGCCCCAGCATTTT	CASSLGRNQPQHF
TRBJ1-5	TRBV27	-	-	TGTGCCAGCAGGCCCGGGACAATAAATCAGCCCCAGCATTTT	CASRPGTINQPQHF
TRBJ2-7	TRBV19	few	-	TGTGCCAGTAGTACAGGGACGGACGCCGCCTACGAGCAGTACTTC	CASSTGTDAAYEQYF
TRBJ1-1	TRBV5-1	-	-	TGCGCCAGCAGCTTCAGGATGAACACTGAAGCTTTCTTT	CASSFRMNTEAFF
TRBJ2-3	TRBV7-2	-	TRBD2	TGTGCCAGCAGCTTCAGGCTAGCGGACGAGCTTAGCACAGATACGCAGTATTTT	CASSFRLADELSTDTQYF
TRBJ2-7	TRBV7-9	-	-	TGTGCCAGCAGCTTAGCTACTAGGTACGAGCAGTACTTC	CASSLATRYEQYF
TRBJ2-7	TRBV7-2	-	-	TGTGCCAGCAGCTTTACATTTGACAGGAACTACGAGCAGTACTTC	CASSFTFDRNYEQYF
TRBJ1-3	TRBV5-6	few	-	TGTGCCAGCAGCGGGAGGGGCCCTGGAAACACCATATATTTT	CASSGRGPGNTIYF
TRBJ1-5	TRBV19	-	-	TGTGCCAGTAGTAACGCGGGCAATCAGCCCCAGCATTTT	CASSNAGNQPQHF
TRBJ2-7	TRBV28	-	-	TGTGCCAGCAGACGCAAGGGATACGAGCAGTACTTC	CASRRKGYEQYF
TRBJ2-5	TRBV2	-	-	TGTGCCAGCAGTGATGCAGGTAGAGAGACCCAGTACTTC	CASSDAGRETQYF
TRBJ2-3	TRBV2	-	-	TGTGCCAGCAGAGACCCAACCGATCGTTATACGCAGTATTTT	CASRDPTDRYTQYF
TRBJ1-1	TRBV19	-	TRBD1	TGTGCCAGTAGTCAAGGGGGCCAGACTGAAGCTTTCTTT	CASSQGGQTEAFF
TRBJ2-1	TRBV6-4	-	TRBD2	TGTGCCAGCAGCGCGGGACTAGCGGGAGGGCCCGATGAGCAGTTCTTC	CASSAGLAGGPDEQFF
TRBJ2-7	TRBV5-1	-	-	TGCGCCAGCAGCTTGACGCATGGGGCAGCTTACGAGCAGTACTTC	CASSLTHGAAYEQYF
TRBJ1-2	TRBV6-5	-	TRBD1	TGTGCCAGCAGTTTCGATCCGGACAGGGGATTCTATGGCTACACCTTC	CASSFDPDRGFYGYTF
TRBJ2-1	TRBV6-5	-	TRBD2	TGTGCCAGCAGTTATTCTAGCGGGAGTCGGTATGAGCAGTTCTTC	CASSYSSGSRYEQFF
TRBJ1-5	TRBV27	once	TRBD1	TGTGCCAGCAGAGGGACAGGACTAAATCAGCCCCAGCATTTT	CASRGTGLNQPQHF
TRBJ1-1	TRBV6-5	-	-	TGTGCCAGCAGTTACCAGGGTGAAAGGACTGAAGCTTTCTTT	CASSYQGERTEAFF
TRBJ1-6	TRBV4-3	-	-	TGCGCCAGCAGCCGAAGGAACATTGGGGTCAGCTCCTATAATTCACCCCTCCACTTT	CASSRRNIGVSSYNSPLHF
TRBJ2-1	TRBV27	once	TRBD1	TGTGCCAGCAGTTTATTAGGGGGCCAGGGGTTCGATGAGCAGTTCTTC	CASSLLGGQGFDEQFF
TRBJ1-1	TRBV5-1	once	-	TGCGCCAGCAGCTTTTACTTGGGGGGCAAAGCTTTCTTT	CASSFYLGGKAFF
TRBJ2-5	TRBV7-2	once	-	TGTGCCAGCAGCCTAACCAAAGTTGGATCGGAGACCCAGTACTTC	CASSLTKVGSETQYF
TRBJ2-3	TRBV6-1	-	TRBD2	TGTGCCGGCCGGACTAGCGGGGACACAGATACGCAGTATTTT	CAGRTSGDTDTQYF
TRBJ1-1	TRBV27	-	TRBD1	TGTGCCAGCAGTCCCCCGGACAGGGCCACTGAAGCTTTCTTT	CASSPPDRATEAFF
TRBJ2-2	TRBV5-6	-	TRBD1	TGTGCCAGCAGCTTACCGGGACAGGAAGCCGGGGAGCTGTTTTTT	CASSLPGQEAGELFF
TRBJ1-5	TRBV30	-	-	TGTGCCTGGAGTGCCGGGGTTAGCAATCAGCCCCAGCATTTT	CAWSAGVSNQPQHF
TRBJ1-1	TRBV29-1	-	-	TGCAGCGTTGTCGGGCGGAACACTGAAGCTTTCTTT	CSVVGRNTEAFF
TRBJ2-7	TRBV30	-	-	TGTGCCCTCCTCGGACCGACCTACGAGCAGTACTTC	CALLGPTYEQYF
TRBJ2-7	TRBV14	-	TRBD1	TGTGCCAGCAGCTCCCACAGGGGGGCCTACGAGCAGTACTTC	CASSSHRGAYEQYF
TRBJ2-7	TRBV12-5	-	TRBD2	TGTGCTAGTGGCCCGGGACTAGCGGGAGCGAGCTCCTACGAGCAGTACTTC	CASGPGLAGASSYEQYF
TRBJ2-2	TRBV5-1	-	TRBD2	TGCGCCAGCAGCTTGGCCTTACTAGCGGGAGGAGGGACCGGGGAGCTGTTTTTT	CASSLALLAGGGTGELFF